These 22 T cell receptor beta chains share one sample of origin, sequenced in a study of shared clonotypes between healthy human individuals. The table came from immunoSEQ multiplex PCR; TCRdb's copy has only in-frame clones and leaves some out. This sample has over 2 million clones, with about 90% found just once. Sequencing was performed on naive CD4+ T cells from PBMCs. Specified subset: CD45RA+ positively selected. All receptors come from a man aged 18 to 30 in good health. Some clones in this sample may be carry-over from other donors' samples.

There are a few counts of this clone. The V call is TRBV9, the J call TRBJ2-2, with D tentatively TRBD2 (5 bases). CDR1 and CDR2 (germline): SGDLS, YYNGEE. V was trimmed by 5 bases and J by 7 bases, leaving 18 bases between them. There are 15 residues in the CDR3. The CDR3 here is CASRLGSGFDGELFF. CDR3 in DNA: TGTGCCAGCAGGTTGGGGTCGGGATTTGACGGGGAGCTGTTTTTT.

CDR3: CASSSLAGDSYNEQFF. As DNA, the CDR3 is TGCGCCAGCAGCTCTCTAGCGGGAGACTCCTACAATGAGCAGTTCTTC. The chain recombines TRBV5-1 with TRBJ2-1, with 10 bases lining up with TRBD2. This CDR3 has 16 residues. V gave up 3 bases and J gave up 0 bases; unmatched junction bases: 3. Germline loops: CDR1 SGHRS, CDR2 YFSETQ.

This sequence joins TRBV7-9 and TRBJ2-2; 8 bases map to TRBD1. There are 16 residues in the CDR3. Losses at the gene ends were 3 bases for V and 6 bases for J; bases not matched to a gene: 9. Germline V gives CDR1 SEHNR, CDR2 FQNEAQ (reference sequence). The CDR3 here is CASSFYRGDAAGELFF. The CDR3 nucleotides are TGTGCCAGCAGCTTCTACAGGGGGGATGCCGCCGGGGAGCTGTTTTTT.

V usage is TRBV10-3 and J usage is TRBJ1-3; no reliable D call. V gave up 6 bases and J gave up 0 bases, with 9 bases separating them. The CDR3 spans 14 residues. In germline, CDR1 is ENHRY, CDR2 SYGVKD. The chain's CDR3 is CAIRDASSGNTIYF. In nucleotides, the CDR3 is TGTGCCATCAGGGACGCGAGCTCTGGAAACACCATATATTTT.

J is TRBJ2-3 and V is TRBV5-6; the D gene is possibly TRBD2 (7 bases). This CDR3 comprises 14 residues. The germline CDR1 and CDR2 sequences are SGHDT and YYEEEE. V lost 5 bases to trimming and J lost 1 base, with 11 bases between them. The DNA of the CDR3 is TGTGCCAGCAGACAGGGAGGGGGCACAGATACGCAGTATTTT. Its translation: CASRQGGGTDTQYF.

V usage is TRBV6-5 and J usage is TRBJ1-3; D gene unclear. CDR3 length: 15 residues. In germline, CDR1 is MNHEY, CDR2 SVGAGI. The V end lost 5 bases, the J end lost 4 bases, and 15 bases lay between the germline ends. This CDR3 is CASSPAPGAGNTIYF. In DNA form, the CDR3 reads TGTGCCAGCAGTCCCGCCCCGGGCGCCGGAAACACCATATATTTT.

The chain has TRBV7-8 and TRBJ1-4, with D hard to call. Per germline, CDR1 SGHVS and CDR2 FQNEAQ. This CDR3 region has 12 residues. V lost 4 bases and J 8 bases, leaving 8 bases between the germline ends. DNA of the CDR3: TGTGCCAGCAGCTATCGCGGCGAAAAACTGTTTTTT. It codes for CASSYRGEKLFF.

V and J are TRBV5-4 and TRBJ1-2; 8 bases match TRBD1. Trimming cost V 2 bases and J 4 bases; bases outside gene matches: 4. The CDR3 is made up of 14 amino acids. Germline loops: CDR1 SGHNT, CDR2 YYREEE (reference sequence). The CDR3 DNA reads TGTGCCAGCAGCTTCAGGACAGGGATCTATGGCTACACCTTC. This gives the protein CASSFRTGIYGYTF. Looking up the rest from reference TRBV5-4 and TRBJ1-2 gives the full variable domain: ETGVTQSPTHLIKTRGQQVTLRCSSQSGHNTVSWYQQALGQGPQFIFQYYREEENGRGNFPPRFSGLQFPNYSSELNVNALELDDSALYLCASSFRTGIYGYTFGSGTRLTVV.

This clone was seen only once. The J gene is TRBJ1-1, the V gene TRBV30, with D possibly TRBD1 on 5 matching bases. The ends were cut back, 0 bases at V and 3 bases at J, with 11 bases in the middle. This CDR3 is built from 14 residues. Germline V gene sequence: CDR1 GTSNPN, CDR2 SVGIG (reference sequence). CDR3 nucleotide sequence: TGTGCCTGGAGTGTACGCGCGGGGGACACTGAAGCTTTCTTT. Its protein product is CAWSVRAGDTEAFF. The entire variable domain, with the rest obtained from reference TRBV30 and TRBJ1-1, is as follows: SQTIHQWPATLVQPVGSPLSLECTVEGTSNPNLYWYRQAAGRGLQLLFYSVGIGQISSEVPQNLSASRPQDRQFILSSKKLLLSDSGFYLCAWSVRAGDTEAFFGQGTRLTVV.

About this clone itself: This specimen includes other DNA sequences encoding the same CDR3. This chain connects TRBV18 to TRBJ2-2, with D maybe TRBD1 (6 bases). Germline V gene lookup returns CDR1 KGHSH and CDR2 LQKENI. This CDR3 comprises 15 residues. V was trimmed by 0 bases and J by 1 base, leaving 6 bases between them. CDR3 region: CASSPPGQNTGELFF. CDR3 nucleotide sequence: TGTGCCAGCTCACCACCGGGACAGAACACCGGGGAGCTGTTTTTT.

The rearrangement links TRBV27 to TRBJ2-2; D gene ambiguous. The germline V gene encodes CDR1 MNHEY and CDR2 SMNVEV (reference sequence). V gave up 8 bases and J gave up 0 bases, with 10 bases separating them. The CDR3 has 14 amino acids. CDR3 bases: TGTGCCAGCGGGGTGGGGTCGAACACCGGGGAGCTGTTTTTT. Amino acid sequence: CASGVGSNTGELFF.

This chain joins TRBV27 and TRBJ1-4; D remains ambiguous. There are 13 residues in the CDR3. The germline V gene has CDR1 MNHEY and CDR2 SMNVEV (reference sequence). Between the trimmed V and J ends, which lost 8 bases and 4 bases, there was a span of 11 bases. The CDR3 DNA sequence: TGTGCCAGCGGACGGGTTCTTAATGAAAAACTGTTTTTT. Translated: CASGRVLNEKLFF.

This clone has a single count. The chain carries TRBV18 and TRBJ2-1; D possibly corresponds to TRBD2 (6 bases). The CDR3 totals 16 residues. CDR1 and CDR2 (germline): KGHSH, LQKENI. Trimming cost V 3 bases and J 5 bases, with 17 bases left between them. In DNA, the CDR3 is TGTGCCAGCTCACCCCGTCGGGAGATTAGCAACAATGAGCAGTTCTTC. Its protein product is CASSPRREISNNEQFF.

Regarding this clone: At the DNA level, this CDR3 is encoded by other sequences in the same sample as well. The V gene is TRBV5-1, the J gene TRBJ1-1, with TRBD1 matching over 7 bases. V lost 0 bases, J lost 0 bases, and 2 bases stayed unmatched. CDR1 SGHRS and CDR2 YFSETQ come from the germline V gene. This CDR3 has 15 residues. The CDR3 loop is CASSLGDSMNTEAFF. Here the CDR3 DNA reads TGCGCCAGCAGCTTGGGGGACAGCATGAACACTGAAGCTTTCTTT. Variable domain in full (rest from reference TRBV5-1 and TRBJ1-1): KAGVTQTPRYLIKTRGQQVTLSCSPISGHRSVSWYQQTPGQGLQFLFEYFSETQRNKGNFPGRFSGRQFSNSRSEMNVSTLELGDSALYLCASSLGDSMNTEAFFGQGTRLTVV.

V gene TRBV10-3 combines with J gene TRBJ1-4, with a tentative D call TRBD1 (5 bases). V was pared by 6 bases and J by 1 base, with 6 bases between. This CDR3 is 13 amino acids long. The germline V gene has CDR1 ENHRY and CDR2 SYGVKD. CDR3 sequence reads: CAIRGGTNEKLFF. In DNA, the CDR3 is TGTGCCATCAGGGGGGGAACTAATGAAAAACTGTTTTTT.

CDR3 in DNA: TGTGCCTTACAACAGGGGGCCCAATACGCCGGAAGGTATGGCTACACCTTC. It specifies CALQQGAQYAGRYGYTF. The chain recombines TRBV30 with TRBJ1-2; 9 bases match TRBD1. This CDR3 spans 17 amino acids. Germline assignment: CDR1 GTSNPN and CDR2 SVGIG (reference sequence). The trim removed 7 bases at V and 5 bases at J, leaving 20 bases unmatched.

This chain joins TRBV6-1 and TRBJ1-5, with D unresolved. V lost 10 bases to trimming and J lost 0 bases, with 10 bases between them. Germline loops: CDR1 MNHNS, CDR2 SASEGT. The CDR3 runs to 13 residues. CDR3 DNA: TGTGCCATATTGACGGCTAGCAATCAGCCCCAGCATTTT. Translation gives CAILTASNQPQHF.

The chain recombines TRBV19 with TRBJ2-1, with 8 bases identical to TRBD1. CDR1 is LNHDA, CDR2 SQIVND, per germline (reference sequence). The V and J ends lost 3 bases and 9 bases, in that order; junction bases with no gene match: 10. This CDR3 is 15 amino acids long. CDR3 loop: CASSISGGPGGEQFF. CDR3 nucleotide sequence: TGTGCCAGTAGTATTTCAGGGGGCCCAGGGGGTGAGCAGTTCTTC.

This chain connects TRBV21-1 to TRBJ2-5; whether TRBD2, the table's D call, matches the DNA was not checked. TRBV21-1 corresponds to a pseudogene. The CDR3 spans 13 residues. Written as DNA, the CDR3 is TGTGCCAGCCAAACTAGCGGGAGTGTGACCCAGTACTTC. It codes for CASQTSGSVTQYF.

The chain joins TRBV15 to TRBJ2-5, with 12 bases fitting TRBD2. CDR3 length: 16 residues. Germline assignment: CDR1 LNHNV and CDR2 YYDKDF (reference sequence). Trimming took 7 bases from V and 0 from J; bases not matched to a gene: 6. The CDR3 nucleotides are TGTGCCACCACTCTAGCGGGAGGGCGGTACCAAGAGACCCAGTACTTC. Translated: CATTLAGGRYQETQYF.

This chain connects TRBV10-3 to TRBJ1-1; 7 bases are a match to TRBD1. V lost 9 bases and J lost 1; bases outside the gene matches: 8. This CDR3 is 14 amino acids long. Germline CDR1 reads ENHRY; CDR2 reads SYGVKD. As DNA, the CDR3 is TGTGCCATAACAGGGGTGCCTGGGAACACTGAAGCTTTCTTT. Its translation is CAITGVPGNTEAFF.

This chain links TRBV18 with TRBJ2-3; 7 nucleotides match TRBD1. This CDR3 has 16 residues. The J segment lost 0 bases and the V segment lost 6 bases, leaving 9 bases of the junction unmatched. In germline, CDR1 is KGHSH, CDR2 LQKENI. The CDR3 bases are TGTGCCAGCTCCTACCTCCAGGGGGAAAGCACAGATACGCAGTATTTT. Residues: CASSYLQGESTDTQYF. The full variable domain, completed using reference TRBV18 and TRBJ2-3, is NAGVMQNPRHLVRRRGQEARLRCSPMKGHSHVYWYRQLPEEGLKFMVYLQKENIIDESGMPKERFSAEFPKEGPSILRIQQVVRGDSAAYFCASSYLQGESTDTQYFGPGTRLTVL.